This T cell receptor (beta chain) was identified in a study of T cell responses to AZD1222 COVID-19 vaccine. The data were produced by immunoSEQ multiplex PCR, yet TCRdb's version contains in-frame clones alone and is incomplete. The table includes 130,000 or so clones, 94% detected once. The CDR3 covers 15 residues. Germline CDR1 SNHLY, CDR2 FYNNEI. V lost 4 bases, J lost 3 bases, and 15 bases lay in between. The V and J genes are TRBV2 and TRBJ1-1; D is unclear. The source was peripheral blood, collected on day 0 of AZD1222 vaccination. This TCR was sampled from an adult in good health. The CDR3 coding sequence is TGTGCCAGCAGTGCTGAAATAGGGAGGGACACTGAAGCTTTCTTT. It is translated as CASSAEIGRDTEAFF.